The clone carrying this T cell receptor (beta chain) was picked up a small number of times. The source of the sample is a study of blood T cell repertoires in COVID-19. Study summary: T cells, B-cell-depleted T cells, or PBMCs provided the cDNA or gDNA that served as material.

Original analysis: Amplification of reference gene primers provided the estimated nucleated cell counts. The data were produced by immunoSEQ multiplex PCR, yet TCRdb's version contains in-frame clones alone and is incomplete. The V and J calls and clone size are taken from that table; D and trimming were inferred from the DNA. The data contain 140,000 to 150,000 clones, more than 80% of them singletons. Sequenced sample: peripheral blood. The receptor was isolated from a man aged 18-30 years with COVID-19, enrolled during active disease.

The CDR3 loop reads CASSQGAAGVGGELFF. The CDR3 nucleotides read TGCGCCAGCAGCCAGGGAGCAGCGGGAGTAGGCGGGGAGCTGTTTTTT. The V and J genes are TRBV4-3 and TRBJ2-2; 8 bases are shared with TRBD2. The V and J ends lost 3 bases and 7 bases, in that order; junction bases with no gene match: 10. Germline CDR1 and CDR2: LGHNA and YSLEER. The CDR3 has 16 amino acids.